The subject of this entry is one T cell receptor (beta chain). As yet, its antigen is unknown. The germline V and J ends were trimmed by 5 bases and 9 bases, with 13 bases remaining between them. This CDR3 comprises 13 residues. CDR1 and CDR2 (germline): LNHDA, SQIVND (reference sequence). Amplification used 60 Vbeta primers and 13 Jbeta primers. Original data processing: Some 11 million of the roughly 80 million unique TCR beta chains counted in a later analysis were shared. The table came from immunoSEQ multiplex PCR; TCRdb's copy has only in-frame clones and leaves some out. The V and J calls and clone size are taken from that table; D and trimming were inferred from the DNA. Among roughly 150,000 clones listed, about 85% were seen once. The sample comes from a study of cytomegalovirus exposure and HLA in healthy donors. Study results and limitations: The authors considered a cluster of highly shared sequence variants likely to be a sequencing artifact. Most sequenced TCRs were rare (though some public TCRs occurred in many donors).

This clonotype originated in a man aged 25 to 40 in good health and CMV-seropositive. Sequenced sample: PBMCs. The chain carries TRBV19 and TRBJ2-2; tentatively, D is TRBD2 (6 bases). The CDR3 sequence is CASSPGGRRELFF. The CDR3 bases are TGTGCCAGTAGTCCCGGGGGTCGGCGGGAGCTGTTTTTT.